The clone carrying this T cell receptor beta chain was counted many times. What it binds is not known. This sample was included in a study of T cells after yellow fever vaccination. Broader study findings: Most clones from primary vaccination were detected again post-booster (approximately 96% CD4, approximately 90% CD8).

Germline V gene sequence: CDR1 KGHSH, CDR2 LQKENI. The CDR3 spans 13 residues. V dropped 2 bases and J dropped 2 bases, with 7 bases sitting between them. For TCR, cDNA came from 5'RACE template switching, which added a universal primer site and UMIs. TCRdb passed the 5' RACE reads through MiXCR, listing each CDR3 protein once. The sample lists 250,000 to 350,000 distinct CDR3 sequences; 4% to 5.5% were seen once. The V call is TRBV18, the J call TRBJ2-7, with D uncertain. This sample comprised PBMCs, obtained 15 days after the yellow fever booster vaccination. The source of this sequence is a man aged 18 to 30 who received the YFV17D yellow fever vaccine. CDR3 sequence (DNA): TGTGCCAGCTCACCAGGGTACCCCTACGAGCAGTACGTC. This codes for CASSPGYPYEQYV.